This T cell receptor beta chain was identified during a study of T-cell memory formation after mild COVID-19. TCRdb reanalysed the 5' RACE reads using MiXCR and keeps one entry per CDR3 protein. The sample carries 200,000 to 250,000 distinct CDR3 sequences, over 9.5% recorded once. This clonotype was seen a handful of times. V was shortened by 5 bases and J by 3 bases, with 13 bases between the two germline ends. CDR1 SGHAT and CDR2 FQNNGV come from the germline V gene. The CDR3 is made up of 14 amino acids. This clonotype was obtained from a young man who had mild COVID-19 (a few samples of this study predate the infection). Cell type and time point are not known. The sample consisted of PBMCs or a T cell subset sorted from them (not recorded which). V gene TRBV11-2 combines with J gene TRBJ1-1; D is possibly TRBD1 (5 bases). The CDR3 is CASSPSGGDTEAFF. Written as DNA, the CDR3 is TGTGCCAGCAGCCCGTCCGGGGGTGACACTGAAGCTTTCTTT.